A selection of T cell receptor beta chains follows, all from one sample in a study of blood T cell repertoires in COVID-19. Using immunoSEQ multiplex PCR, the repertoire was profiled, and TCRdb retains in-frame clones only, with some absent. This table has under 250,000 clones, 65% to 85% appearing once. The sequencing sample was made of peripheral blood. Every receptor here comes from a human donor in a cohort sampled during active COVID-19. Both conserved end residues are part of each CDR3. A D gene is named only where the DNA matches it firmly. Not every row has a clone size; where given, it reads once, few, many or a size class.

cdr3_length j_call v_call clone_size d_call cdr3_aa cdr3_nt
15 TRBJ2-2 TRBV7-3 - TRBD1 CASSRQGPSTGELFF TGTGCCAGCAGCCGACAGGGGCCATCCACCGGGGAGCTGTTTTTT
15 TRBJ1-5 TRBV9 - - CASSVDVTPGQPQHF TGTGCCAGCAGCGTAGACGTCACCCCCGGTCAGCCCCAGCATTTT
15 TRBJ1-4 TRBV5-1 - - CASSLDRGAGEKLFF TGCGCCAGCAGCTTGGATCGGGGGGCGGGAGAAAAACTGTTTTTT
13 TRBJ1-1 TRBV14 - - CASSQARDTEAFF TGTGCCAGCAGCCAAGCCCGAGACACTGAAGCTTTCTTT
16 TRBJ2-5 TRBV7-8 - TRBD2 CASSPTGRGAQETQYF TGTGCCAGCAGCCCAACGGGGCGGGGGGCCCAAGAGACCCAGTACTTC
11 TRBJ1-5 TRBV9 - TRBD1 CASGTDQPQHF TGTGCCAGCGGGACAGATCAGCCCCAGCATTTT
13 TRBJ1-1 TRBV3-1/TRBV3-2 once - CASSQGRNTEAFF TGTGCCAGCAGCCAGGGCCGGAACACTGAAGCTTTCTTT
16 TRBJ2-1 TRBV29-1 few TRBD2 CSAGTLAGLSYNEQFF TGCAGCGCCGGGACCTTAGCGGGCCTCTCCTACAATGAGCAGTTCTTC
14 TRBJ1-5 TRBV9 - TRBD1 CASSDRGGNQPQHF TGTGCCAGCAGCGACAGGGGGGGCAATCAGCCCCAGCATTTT
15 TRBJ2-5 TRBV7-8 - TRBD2 CASSLSGWGGETQYF TGTGCCAGCAGTCTCAGCGGCTGGGGGGGAGAGACCCAGTACTTC
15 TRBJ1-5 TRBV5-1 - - CASSPDGGSNQPQHF TGCGCCAGCAGCCCCGATGGCGGGAGCAATCAGCCCCAGCATTTT
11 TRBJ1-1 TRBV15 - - CATSRETVGFF TGTGCCACCAGCAGAGAAACGGTGGGCTTCTTT
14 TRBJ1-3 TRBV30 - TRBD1 CAWSRDRRGDTIYF TGTGCCTGGAGTCGGGACAGACGAGGGGACACCATATATTTT
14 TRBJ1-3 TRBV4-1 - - CASAREETGNTIYF TGCGCCAGCGCTCGAGAGGAAACTGGAAACACCATATATTTT
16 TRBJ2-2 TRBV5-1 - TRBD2 CASTSTLAGEPGELFF TGCGCCAGCACCTCGACTTTAGCGGGAGAACCCGGGGAGCTGTTTTTT
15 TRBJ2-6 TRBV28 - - CASKFSESGANVLTF TGTGCCAGCAAATTCTCAGAATCTGGGGCCAACGTCCTGACTTTC
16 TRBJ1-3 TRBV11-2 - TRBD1 CASSPGQGTSGNTIYF TGTGCCAGCAGCCCAGGACAGGGGACTTCTGGAAACACCATATATTTT
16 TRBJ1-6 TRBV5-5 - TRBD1 CASSLGRDRNRSPLHF TGTGCCAGCAGCTTGGGCCGGGACAGAAATCGGTCACCCCTCCACTTT
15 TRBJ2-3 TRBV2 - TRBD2 CASSAGGGPPYTQYF TGTGCCAGCAGTGCGGGGGGGGGACCGCCCTATACGCAGTATTTT